In this sample, the clone carrying this T cell receptor beta chain turned up many times. No antigen is known for it. These data originate in a study of early T cells in non-severe SARS-CoV-2 infection. Study-wide context: The chains were unpaired, and the sequenced material was bulk RNA from unsorted whole blood. Study-wide findings and caveats: Sequences matched to VDJdb favored anti-spike CD8 responses, while private and CD4 specificities were missed.

TCRdb used MiXCR to reprocess the 5' RACE reads, holding one entry per CDR3 protein. This table has roughly 68,000 distinct CDR3 sequences, roughly 5% appearing once. This CDR3 comprises 13 residues. Trimming cost V 5 bases and J 1 base, with 9 bases left between them. Germline assignment: CDR1 SGHNT and CDR2 YYREEE (reference sequence). Sequences were obtained from whole blood. This TCR came from an adult who was a healthcare worker with PCR-confirmed SARS-CoV-2 infection or an uninfected control (not recorded which). The genes are TRBV5-4 and TRBJ1-1, with D perhaps TRBD1 (5 bases). CDR3 protein: CASSYDRNTEAFF. In DNA, the CDR3 is TGTGCCAGCAGTTATGACAGGAACACTGAAGCTTTCTTT.